These T cell receptor beta chains were read from a single sample in a study of shared clonotypes between healthy human individuals. TCRdb's table, derived via immunoSEQ multiplex PCR, lists solely in-frame clones and lacks some. The repertoire holds around 2,100,000 clones, with about 95% as singletons. Sequenced: naive CD8+ T cells sorted from blood. The receptors stem from a young man in good health. Each CDR3 is given without its conserved first and last residue. The D gene is left open where the match is weak.

V	D	J	CDR3
TRBV6-6	-	TRBJ2-7	ASSYSGPEYEQY
TRBV5-8	TRBD1	TRBJ2-1	ASNWDSYNEQF
TRBV13	-	TRBJ1-3	ASSFEGAGNTIY
TRBV11-2	TRBD2	TRBJ2-7	ASSFGAGHYEQY
TRBV5-6	-	TRBJ2-7	ASSLGDLTYEQY
TRBV7-9	TRBD1	TRBJ2-7	ASSLTGTGVYEQY
TRBV7-9	TRBD2	TRBJ2-7	ASSPPASGSYEQY
TRBV4-1	-	TRBJ2-7	ASSQILTHPPSYEQY
TRBV4-1	-	TRBJ1-2	ASSFNGVSNYGYT
TRBV7-9	TRBD2	TRBJ2-1	ASKSTRIAGVIEQF